This TCR beta chain was documented in a study of shared clonotypes between healthy human individuals. Researchers divided each subset's genomic DNA evenly across several immunoSEQ plates. Clones were sequenced by immunoSEQ multiplex PCR, and TCRdb holds only the in-frame ones, with some missing. The sample contains about 510,000 clones, around 74% of which appear only once. Only Caucasian adults living in Nashville, Tennessee made up the donor group. The sequenced material came from PBMCs. This TCR was sampled from a woman in her 40s in good health. Some clones in this sample may be carry-over from other donors' samples.

CDR3 sequence (DNA): TGTGCCATCAGCGGGAGGGCCTACGAGCAGTACTTC. This sequence encodes CAISGRAYEQYF. The chain is built from TRBV28 and TRBJ2-7; TRBD2 aligns across 10 bases. The germline gives CDR1 MDHEN, CDR2 SYDVKM. After removal of 10 bases from V and 2 bases from J, the junction contained 2 bases not matched to a gene. The CDR3 is 12 residues long.